A selection of T cell receptor beta chains follows, all from one sample in a study of T cells in Graves' hyperthyroidism and ophthalmopathy. MiXCR, run by TCRdb on the multiplex PCR reads, gives a single entry per CDR3 protein. The top ten hold approximately 15% of the sample, which has about 530,000 distinct CDR3 sequences, about 15% seen once. The specimen was blood. These receptors all come from a woman between 18 and 29 years old with Graves' ophthalmopathy. The CDR3 runs from the conserved cysteine through the conserved F or W. The D gene is left open where the match is weak. Some rows mark clone size as missing; the rest say once, few, many or name a class of expanded clone.

TRBD2,TRBJ2-1,few,TRBV4-1,TGCGCCAGCAGCCAGGCGGGAGGGCCTGATGAGCAGTTCTTC,CASSQAGGPDEQFF
NA,TRBJ2-4,many,TRBV12-3/TRBV12-4,TGTGCCAGCAGCCCAGGGGCCGGTCTAGCCAAAAACATTCAGTACTTC,CASSPGAGLAKNIQYF
NA,TRBJ2-3,many,TRBV7-9,TGTGCCAGCAGCGCCGACCTGGAGGATACGCAGTATTTT,CASSADLEDTQYF
NA,TRBJ2-3,few,TRBV30,TGTGCCTGGAGCGCGGGCAACACAGATACGCAGTATTTT,CAWSAGNTDTQYF
NA,TRBJ2-5,many,TRBV3-1,TGTGCCAGCAGCCAACCTACACAAGAGACCCAGTACTTC,CASSQPTQETQYF
NA,TRBJ1-2,NA,TRBV20-1,TGCAGTGCTATTGGGCAGGGCCTCGTTAACTATGGCTACACCTTC,CSAIGQGLVNYGYTF
NA,TRBJ2-1,NA,TRBV2,TGTGCCAGCAGTGACCGGGGACCACGGAATGAGCAGTTCTTC,CASSDRGPRNEQFF
NA,TRBJ2-1,few,TRBV4-3,TGCGCCAGCAGTAGATCCTTGGTAATTGAGCAGTTCTTC,CASSRSLVIEQFF
NA,TRBJ1-1,NA,TRBV7-9,TGTGCCAGCAGCCCCGATCCGGGTTATTCTGAAGCTTTCTTT,CASSPDPGYSEAFF
TRBD1,TRBJ2-7,many,TRBV2,TGTGCCACAACTCGGGACAGGTACTCCTACGAGCAGTACTTC,CATTRDRYSYEQYF
NA,TRBJ2-5,many,TRBV7-9,TGTGCCAGCAGCTTAGGCACAGACCAAGAGACCCAGTACTTC,CASSLGTDQETQYF
TRBD2,TRBJ2-1,few,TRBV29-1,TGCAGCGTTGAAGCCCAGGGAGGGGGACTAGCGGGGGGACCCTACAATGAGCAGTTCTTC,CSVEAQGGGLAGGPYNEQFF
NA,TRBJ2-7,NA,TRBV20-1,TGCAGTGCTAGTCTGGGGGGCTACGAGCAGTACTTC,CSASLGGYEQYF
TRBD1,TRBJ1-5,NA,TRBV12-3/TRBV12-4,TGTGCCAGCAGTCTCCAGGGGGCGGTTGGCAATCAGCCCCAGCATTTT,CASSLQGAVGNQPQHF
NA,TRBJ1-1,many,TRBV9,TGTGCCAGCAGCCCCCAAGATGGGCCACAGGAGTTCGCTGAAGCTTTCTTT,CASSPQDGPQEFAEAFF
NA,TRBJ2-5,many,TRBV12-3/TRBV12-4,TGTGCCAGCAGTTTAGGATGGTTGGAGACCCAGTACTTC,CASSLGWLETQYF
NA,TRBJ2-1,NA,TRBV4-1,TGCGCCAGCAGCCGCCCCCGGCCCCGGTACAATCTACTCCCTTACAATGAGCAGTTCTTC,CASSRPRPRYNLLPYNEQFF